These 10 T cell receptor beta chains share one sample of origin, sequenced in a study of blood T cell repertoires in COVID-19 (TCRdb year 2020). Libraries were made using the immunoSEQ multiplex PCR assay. Not all clones reach the TCRdb copy of this immuneACCESS table, which keeps in-frame sequences only. Checked studies attribute under half of the gap to unresolved V genes and leave the rest unexplained. The sample table shows about 75,000 clones, and under 80% are seen once. Roughly 2.6% of the sample lies in the top ten. The sample was peripheral blood. These receptors originate from a human donor with acute or convalescent COVID-19. The donor label of this sample is uncertain.

V gene TRBV7-9 combines with J gene TRBJ2-3; TRBD2 aligns across 8 bases. Germline-derived CDR1 and CDR2 are SEHNR and FQNEAQ (reference sequence). With V trimmed by 2 bases and J by 5 bases, 9 bases remained unmatched. CDR3 length equals 16 residues. The CDR3 sequence: CASSLLNGGAKDTQYF. As DNA, the CDR3 is TGTGCCAGCAGCTTATTAAACGGGGGGGCCAAAGATACGCAGTATTTT.

This clone was recorded many times. The V call is TRBV6-2 or TRBV6-3, the J call TRBJ1-2, with TRBD1 matching over 9 bases. Germline CDR1 and CDR2: MNHEY and SVGEGT. V shed 3 bases and J 4 bases; nucleotides not matched to a gene: 9. The CDR3 length is 16 residues. The CDR3 loop is CASSYRGQGASYGYTF. The CDR3 DNA reads TGTGCCAGCAGTTATCGGGGACAGGGCGCAAGCTATGGCTACACCTTC.

This chain uses TRBV7-8 with TRBJ2-7; a weak D match, TRBD1 (5 bases). CDR1 is SGHVS, CDR2 FQNEAQ, per germline. The V gene lost 0 bases and the J gene lost 1 base, with 10 bases spanning the gap. This CDR3 has 15 amino acids. CDR3 loop: CASSLAGALSYEQYV. The CDR3 DNA reads TGTGCCAGCAGCTTAGCAGGGGCTCTTTCCTACGAGCAGTACGTC.

The genes are TRBV5-5 and TRBJ1-2; 7 bases agree with TRBD1. V lost 4 bases and J lost 4; bases outside the gene matches: 7. Germline V gene sequence: CDR1 SGHKS, CDR2 YYEKEE (reference sequence). The CDR3 is 14 amino acids. The DNA of the CDR3 is TGTGCCAGCAGCCCGGGGACAGCCGTCTATGGCTACACCTTC. Its translation: CASSPGTAVYGYTF. The whole variable domain, filled in from reference TRBV5-5 and TRBJ1-2, reads DAGVTQSPTHLIKTRGQQVTLRCSPISGHKSVSWYQQVLGQGPQFIFQYYEKEERGRGNFPDRFSARQFPNYSSELNVNALLLGDSALYLCASSPGTAVYGYTFGSGTRLTVV.

This clone was observed once. This chain joins TRBV20-1 and TRBJ2-7; unclear D gene. The CDR3 sequence is 15 residues long. V lost 3 bases, J lost 3 bases, and 18 bases lay in between. In germline, CDR1 is DFQATT, CDR2 SNEGSKA (reference sequence). The CDR3 DNA sequence: TGCAGTGCTAGTTCGCAAGAATCGCACTTCTACGAGCAGTACTTC. This gives the protein CSASSQESHFYEQYF.

The chain uses TRBV6-2 or TRBV6-3 and TRBJ1-5; 8 bases agree with TRBD1. CDR1 and CDR2 from the germline V gene are MNHEY and SVGEGT. The J segment lost 6 bases and the V segment lost 2 bases, leaving 6 bases of the junction unmatched. This CDR3 region has 15 residues. CDR3 sequence reads: CASSYQTGGGQPQHF. The CDR3 DNA reads as TGTGCCAGCAGTTACCAAACAGGGGGGGGTCAGCCCCAGCATTTT.

V gene TRBV3-1 (or the pseudogene TRBV3-2) combines with J gene TRBJ2-1, with a possible D match to TRBD1 (5 bases). This CDR3 is built from 14 residues. Trimming removed 1 base at V and 4 bases at J, with 8 bases between. The germline gives CDR1 LGHDT, CDR2 YNNKEL (reference sequence). This CDR3 reads CASSQGRQYNEQFF. CDR3 nucleotide sequence: TGTGCCAGCAGCCAAGGTCGACAGTACAATGAGCAGTTCTTC.

This clone was seen once. The sample holds other DNA sequences that translate to the same CDR3. Here the CDR3 DNA reads TGTGCCAGCAGCCAATACGGGAACAACTATGGCTACACCTTC. This sequence encodes CASSQYGNNYGYTF. The chain links TRBV3-1 (or the pseudogene TRBV3-2) to TRBJ1-2; D call uncertain. Germline CDR1 is LGHDT and CDR2 is YNNKEL (reference sequence). The CDR3 has 14 amino acids. V lost 2 bases and J 2 bases, leaving 9 bases between the germline ends.

This clone came up a few times. The V and J genes are TRBV30 and TRBJ2-5; D may be TRBD2 (5 bases). Germline lookup yields CDR1 GTSNPN and CDR2 SVGIG (reference sequence). The CDR3 runs 13 residues. V was shortened by 3 bases and J by 2 bases, with 10 bases between the two germline ends. The CDR3 DNA reads TGTGCCTGGAGCCTGCGGAGGCAAGAGACCCAGTACTTC. Its protein is CAWSLRRQETQYF.

The chain uses TRBV24-1 and TRBJ2-1, with a possible D match to TRBD2 (6 bases). The length of the CDR3 is 16 residues. Trimming removed 5 bases at V and 8 bases at J, with 21 bases between. The germline CDR1 and CDR2 sequences are KGHDR and SFDVKD. The CDR3 sequence: CATSAQTSPLTDEQFF. The DNA for the CDR3 is TGTGCCACCAGTGCCCAGACTAGTCCGCTCACGGATGAGCAGTTCTTC.